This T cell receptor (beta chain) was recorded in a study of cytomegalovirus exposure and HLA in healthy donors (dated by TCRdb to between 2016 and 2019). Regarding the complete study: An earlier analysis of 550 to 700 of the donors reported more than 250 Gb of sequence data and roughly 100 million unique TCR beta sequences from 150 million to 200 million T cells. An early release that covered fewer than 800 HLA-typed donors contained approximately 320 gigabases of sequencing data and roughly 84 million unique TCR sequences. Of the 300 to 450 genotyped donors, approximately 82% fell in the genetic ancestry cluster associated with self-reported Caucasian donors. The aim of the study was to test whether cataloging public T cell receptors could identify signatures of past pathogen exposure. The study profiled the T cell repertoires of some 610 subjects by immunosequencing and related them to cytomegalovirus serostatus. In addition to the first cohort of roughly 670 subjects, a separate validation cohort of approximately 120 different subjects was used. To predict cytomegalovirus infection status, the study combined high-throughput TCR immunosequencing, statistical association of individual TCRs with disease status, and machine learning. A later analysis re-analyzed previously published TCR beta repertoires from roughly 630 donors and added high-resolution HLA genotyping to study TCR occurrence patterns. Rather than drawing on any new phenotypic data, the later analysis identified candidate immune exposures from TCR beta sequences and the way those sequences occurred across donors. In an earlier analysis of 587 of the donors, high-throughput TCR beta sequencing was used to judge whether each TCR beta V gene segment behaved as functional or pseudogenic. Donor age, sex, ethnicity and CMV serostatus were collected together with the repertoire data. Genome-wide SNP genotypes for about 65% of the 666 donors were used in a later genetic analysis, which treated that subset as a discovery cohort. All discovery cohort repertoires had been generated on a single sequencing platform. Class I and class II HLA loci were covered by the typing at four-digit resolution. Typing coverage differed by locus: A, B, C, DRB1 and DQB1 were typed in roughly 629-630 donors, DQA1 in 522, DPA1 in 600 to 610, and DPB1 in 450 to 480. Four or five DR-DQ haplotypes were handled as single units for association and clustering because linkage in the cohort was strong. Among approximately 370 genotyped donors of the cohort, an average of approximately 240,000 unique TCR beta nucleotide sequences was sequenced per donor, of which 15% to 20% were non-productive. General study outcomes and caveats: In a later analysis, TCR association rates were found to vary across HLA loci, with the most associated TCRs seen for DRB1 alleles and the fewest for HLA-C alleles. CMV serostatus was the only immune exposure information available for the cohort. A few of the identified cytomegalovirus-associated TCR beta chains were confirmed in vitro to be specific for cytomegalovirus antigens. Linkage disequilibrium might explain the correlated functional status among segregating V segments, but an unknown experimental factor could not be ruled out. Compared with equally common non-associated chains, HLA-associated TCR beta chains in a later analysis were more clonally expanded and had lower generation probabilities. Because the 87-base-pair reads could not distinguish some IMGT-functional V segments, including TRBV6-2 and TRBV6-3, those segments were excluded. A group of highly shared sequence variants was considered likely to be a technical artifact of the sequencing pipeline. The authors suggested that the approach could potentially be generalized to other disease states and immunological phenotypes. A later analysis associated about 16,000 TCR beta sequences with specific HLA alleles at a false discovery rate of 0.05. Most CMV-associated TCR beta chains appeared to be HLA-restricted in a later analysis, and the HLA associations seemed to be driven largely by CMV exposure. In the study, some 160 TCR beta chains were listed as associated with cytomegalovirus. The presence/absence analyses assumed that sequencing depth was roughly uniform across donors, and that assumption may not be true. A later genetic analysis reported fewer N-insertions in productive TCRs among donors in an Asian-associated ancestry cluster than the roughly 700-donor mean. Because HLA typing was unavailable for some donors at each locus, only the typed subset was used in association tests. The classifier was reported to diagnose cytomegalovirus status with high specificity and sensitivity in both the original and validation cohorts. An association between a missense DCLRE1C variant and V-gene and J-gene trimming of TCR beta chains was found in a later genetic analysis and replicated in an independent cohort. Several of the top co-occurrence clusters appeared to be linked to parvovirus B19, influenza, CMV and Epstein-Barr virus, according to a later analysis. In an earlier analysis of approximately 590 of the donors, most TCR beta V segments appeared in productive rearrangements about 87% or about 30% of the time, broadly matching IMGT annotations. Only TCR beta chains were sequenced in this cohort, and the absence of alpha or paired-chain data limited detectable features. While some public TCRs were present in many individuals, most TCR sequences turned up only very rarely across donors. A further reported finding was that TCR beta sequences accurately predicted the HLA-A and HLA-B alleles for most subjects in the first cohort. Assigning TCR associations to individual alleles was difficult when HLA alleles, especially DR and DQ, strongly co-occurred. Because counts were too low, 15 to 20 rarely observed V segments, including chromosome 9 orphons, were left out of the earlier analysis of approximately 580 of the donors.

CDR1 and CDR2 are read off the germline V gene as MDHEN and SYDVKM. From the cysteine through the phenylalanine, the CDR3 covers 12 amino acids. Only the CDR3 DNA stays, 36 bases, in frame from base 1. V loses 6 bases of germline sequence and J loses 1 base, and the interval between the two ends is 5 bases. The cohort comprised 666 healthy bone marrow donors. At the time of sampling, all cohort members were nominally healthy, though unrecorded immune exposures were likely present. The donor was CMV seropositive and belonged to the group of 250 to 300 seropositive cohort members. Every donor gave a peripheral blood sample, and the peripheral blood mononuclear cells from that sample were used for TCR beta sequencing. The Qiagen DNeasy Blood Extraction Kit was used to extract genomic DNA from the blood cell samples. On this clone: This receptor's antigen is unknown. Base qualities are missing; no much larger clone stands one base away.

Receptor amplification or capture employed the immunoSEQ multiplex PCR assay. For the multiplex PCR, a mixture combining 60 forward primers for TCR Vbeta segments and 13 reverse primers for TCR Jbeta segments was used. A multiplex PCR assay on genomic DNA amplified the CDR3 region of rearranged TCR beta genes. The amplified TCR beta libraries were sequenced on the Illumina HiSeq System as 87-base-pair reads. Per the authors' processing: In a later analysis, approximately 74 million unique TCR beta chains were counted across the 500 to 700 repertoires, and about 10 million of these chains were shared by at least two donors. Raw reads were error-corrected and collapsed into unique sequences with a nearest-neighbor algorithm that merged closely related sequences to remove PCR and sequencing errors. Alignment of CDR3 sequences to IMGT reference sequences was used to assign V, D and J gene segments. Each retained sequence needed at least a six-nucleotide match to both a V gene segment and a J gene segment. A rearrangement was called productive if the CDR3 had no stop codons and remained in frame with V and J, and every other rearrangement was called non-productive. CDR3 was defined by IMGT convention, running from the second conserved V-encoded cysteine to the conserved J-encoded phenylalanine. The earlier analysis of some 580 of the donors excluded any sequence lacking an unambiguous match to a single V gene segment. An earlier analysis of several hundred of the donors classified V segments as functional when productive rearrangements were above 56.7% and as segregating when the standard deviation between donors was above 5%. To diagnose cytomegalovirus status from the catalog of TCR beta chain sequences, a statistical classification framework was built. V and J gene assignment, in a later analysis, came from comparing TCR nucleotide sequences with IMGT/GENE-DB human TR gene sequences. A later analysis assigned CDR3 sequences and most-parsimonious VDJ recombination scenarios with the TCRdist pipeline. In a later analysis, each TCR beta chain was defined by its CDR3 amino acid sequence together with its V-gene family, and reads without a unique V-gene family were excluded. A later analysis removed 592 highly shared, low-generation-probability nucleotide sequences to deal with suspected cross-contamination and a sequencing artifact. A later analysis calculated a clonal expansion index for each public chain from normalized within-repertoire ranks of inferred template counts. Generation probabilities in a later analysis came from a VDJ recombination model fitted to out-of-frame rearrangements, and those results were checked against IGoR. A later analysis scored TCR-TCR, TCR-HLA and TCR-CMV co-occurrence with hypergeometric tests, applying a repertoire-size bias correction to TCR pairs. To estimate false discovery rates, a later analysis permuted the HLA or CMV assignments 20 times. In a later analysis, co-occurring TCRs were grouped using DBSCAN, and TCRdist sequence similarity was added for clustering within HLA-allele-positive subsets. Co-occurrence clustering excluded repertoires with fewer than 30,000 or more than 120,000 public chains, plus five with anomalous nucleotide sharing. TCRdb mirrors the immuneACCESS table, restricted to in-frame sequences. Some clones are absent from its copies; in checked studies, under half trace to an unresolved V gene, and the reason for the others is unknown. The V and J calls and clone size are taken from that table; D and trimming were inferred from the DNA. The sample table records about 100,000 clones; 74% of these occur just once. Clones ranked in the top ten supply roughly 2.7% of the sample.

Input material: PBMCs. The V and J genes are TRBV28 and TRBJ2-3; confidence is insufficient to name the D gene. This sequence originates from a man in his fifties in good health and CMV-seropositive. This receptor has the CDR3 CASSRGTDTQYF. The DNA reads TGTGCCAGCAGCCGCGGCACAGATACGCAGTATTTT. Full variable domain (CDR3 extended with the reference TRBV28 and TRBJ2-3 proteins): DVKVTQSSRYLVKRTGEKVFLECVQDMDHENMFWYRQDPGLGLRLIYFSYDVKMKEKGDIPEGYSVSREKKERFSLILESASTNQTSMYLCASSRGTDTQYFGPGTRLTVL.